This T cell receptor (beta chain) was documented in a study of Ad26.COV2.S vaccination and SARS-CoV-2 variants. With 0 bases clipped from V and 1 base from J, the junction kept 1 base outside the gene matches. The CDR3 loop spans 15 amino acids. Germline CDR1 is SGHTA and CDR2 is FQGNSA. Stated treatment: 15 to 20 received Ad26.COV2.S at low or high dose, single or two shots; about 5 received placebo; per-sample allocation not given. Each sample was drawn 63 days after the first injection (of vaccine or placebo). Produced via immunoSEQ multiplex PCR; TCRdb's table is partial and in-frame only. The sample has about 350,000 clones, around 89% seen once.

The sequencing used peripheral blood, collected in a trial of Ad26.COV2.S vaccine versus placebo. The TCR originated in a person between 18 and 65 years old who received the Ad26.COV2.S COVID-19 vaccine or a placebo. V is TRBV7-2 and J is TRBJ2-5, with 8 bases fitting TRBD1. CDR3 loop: CASSLAGQGQETQYF. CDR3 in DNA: TGTGCCAGCAGCTTAGCCGGACAGGGCCAAGAGACCCAGTACTTC.